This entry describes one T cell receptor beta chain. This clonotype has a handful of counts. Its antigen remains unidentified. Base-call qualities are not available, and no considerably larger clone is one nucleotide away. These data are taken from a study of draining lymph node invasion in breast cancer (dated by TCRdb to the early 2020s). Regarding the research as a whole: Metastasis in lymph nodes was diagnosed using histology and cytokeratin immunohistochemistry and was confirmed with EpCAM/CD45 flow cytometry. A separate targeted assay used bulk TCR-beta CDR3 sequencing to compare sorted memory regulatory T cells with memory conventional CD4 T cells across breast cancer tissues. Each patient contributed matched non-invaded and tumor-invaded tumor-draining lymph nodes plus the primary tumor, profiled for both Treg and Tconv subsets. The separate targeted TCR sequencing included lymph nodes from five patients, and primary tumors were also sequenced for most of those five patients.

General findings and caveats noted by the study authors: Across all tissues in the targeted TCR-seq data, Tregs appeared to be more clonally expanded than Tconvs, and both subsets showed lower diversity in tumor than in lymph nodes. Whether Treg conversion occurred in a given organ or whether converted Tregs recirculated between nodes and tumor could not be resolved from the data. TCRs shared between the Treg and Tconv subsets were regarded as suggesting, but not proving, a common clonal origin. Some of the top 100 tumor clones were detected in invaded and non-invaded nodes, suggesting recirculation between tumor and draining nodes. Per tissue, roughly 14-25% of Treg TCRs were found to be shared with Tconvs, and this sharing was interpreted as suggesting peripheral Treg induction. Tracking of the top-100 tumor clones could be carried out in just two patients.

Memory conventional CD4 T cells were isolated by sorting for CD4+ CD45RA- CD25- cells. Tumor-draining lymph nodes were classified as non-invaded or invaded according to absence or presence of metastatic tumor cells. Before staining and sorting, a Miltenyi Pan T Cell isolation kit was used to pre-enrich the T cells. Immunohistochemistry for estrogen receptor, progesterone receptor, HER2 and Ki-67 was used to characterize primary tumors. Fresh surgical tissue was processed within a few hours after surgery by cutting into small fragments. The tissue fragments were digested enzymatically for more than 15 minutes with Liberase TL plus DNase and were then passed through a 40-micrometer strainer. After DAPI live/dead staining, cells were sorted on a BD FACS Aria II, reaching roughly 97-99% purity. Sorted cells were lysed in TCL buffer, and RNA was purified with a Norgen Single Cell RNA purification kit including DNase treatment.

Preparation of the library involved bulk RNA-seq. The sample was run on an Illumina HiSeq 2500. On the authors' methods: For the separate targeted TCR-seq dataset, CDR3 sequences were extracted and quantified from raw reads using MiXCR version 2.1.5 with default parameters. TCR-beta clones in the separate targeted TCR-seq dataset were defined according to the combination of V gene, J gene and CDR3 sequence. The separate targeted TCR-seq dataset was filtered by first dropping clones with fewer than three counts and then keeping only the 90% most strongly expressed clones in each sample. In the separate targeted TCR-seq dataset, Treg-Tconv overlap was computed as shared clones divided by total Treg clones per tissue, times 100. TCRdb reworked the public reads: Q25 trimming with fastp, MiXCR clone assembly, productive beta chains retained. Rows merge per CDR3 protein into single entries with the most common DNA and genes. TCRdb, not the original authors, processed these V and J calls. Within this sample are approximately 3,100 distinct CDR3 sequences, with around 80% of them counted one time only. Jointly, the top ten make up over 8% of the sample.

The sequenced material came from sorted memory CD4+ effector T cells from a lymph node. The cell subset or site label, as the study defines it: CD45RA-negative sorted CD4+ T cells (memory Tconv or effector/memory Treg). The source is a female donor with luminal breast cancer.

Here is the DNA: TGTGCCAGCAGTTTAGGTCAGGGGTGGCAGCCCCAGCATTTT. Translated, this gives CASSLGQGWQPQHF. The chain is assembled from TRBV27 and TRBJ1-5, with a tentative D gene TRBD1 over 6 matching bases. According to the germline V gene (reference sequence), CDR1 reads MNHEY and CDR2 reads SMNVEV. The CDR3 has 14 amino acids, counting the end cysteine and phenylalanine. The only DNA kept is the CDR3, 42 bases in frame from the first base. V loses 2 bases, J loses 7 bases, and the germline ends lie 12 bases apart.